These 23 T cell receptor beta chains share one sample of origin, sequenced in a study of response to subunit inactivated influenza vaccine. Each CDR3 protein gets one entry after TCRdb re-called the RT-PCR reads with MiXCR. The repertoire holds 550,000 to 800,000 distinct CDR3 sequences, with approximately 14% as singletons. This sample comprised PBMCs from blood, obtained around 15 days before vaccination. The receptors were gathered from a middle-aged man who received an inactivated influenza vaccine.

Only a few counts were recorded for this clonotype. The chain combines TRBV2 with TRBJ2-3, with unresolved D. V was pared by 4 bases and J by 7 bases, with 9 bases between. The germline CDR1 and CDR2 sequences are SNHLY and FYNNEI. The CDR3 contains 12 residues. Here the CDR3 reads CASSAGGNTQYF. CDR3 bases: TGTGCCAGCAGTGCGGGCGGCAATACGCAGTATTTT. The full variable domain, completed using reference TRBV2 and TRBJ2-3, is EPEVTQTPSHQVTQMGQEVILRCVPISNHLYFYWYRQILGQKVEFLVSFYNNEISEKSEIFDDQFSVERPDGSNFTLKIRSTKLEDSAMYFCASSAGGNTQYFGPGTRLTVL.

The V call is TRBV29-1, the J call TRBJ2-5, with TRBD1 matching over 10 bases. CDR3 size: 15 residues. Germline V gene lookup returns CDR1 SQVTM and CDR2 ANQGSEA. The trim removed 0 bases at V and 5 bases at J, leaving 6 bases unmatched. CDR3 in amino acids: CSVEDKGQGPETQYF. The CDR3 coding sequence is TGCAGCGTTGAAGATAAGGGACAGGGGCCGGAGACCCAGTACTTC.

The sample holds many counts of this clonotype. The V gene is TRBV7-2, the J gene TRBJ1-1; D is possibly TRBD1 (5 bases). The germline V gene has CDR1 SGHTA and CDR2 FQGNSA. V was pared by 6 bases and J by 5 bases, with 16 bases between. The CDR3 spans 14 residues. The CDR3 region is CASSQNYQGTEAFF. CDR3 nucleotides: TGTGCCAGCAGTCAAAATTATCAGGGAACTGAAGCTTTCTTT.

The table lists this clonotype with many counts. This rearrangement joins TRBV4-3 to TRBJ2-2; D assignment may be TRBD1 or TRBD2 (5 bases each). Germline CDR1 LGHNA, CDR2 YSLEER. V shed 0 bases and J shed 7 bases, with 12 bases lying between them. This CDR3 is built from 15 residues. The CDR3 sequence is CASSQEAAGRGELFF. The CDR3 DNA reads TGCGCCAGCAGCCAAGAAGCGGCAGGGCGCGGGGAGCTGTTTTTT.

In its sample, this clonotype was seen a few times. The rearrangement uses TRBV20-1 and TRBJ1-1; 7 nucleotides align to TRBD1. Germline CDR1 is DFQATT and CDR2 is SNEGSKA (reference sequence). Trimming cost V 0 bases and J 0 bases; bases outside gene matches: 7. The CDR3 spans 16 residues. The CDR3 loop reads CSARDSRQGMNTEAFF. As DNA, the CDR3 is TGCAGTGCTAGAGATTCCAGACAGGGAATGAACACTGAAGCTTTCTTT.

This clonotype was detected only a few times. The chain employs TRBV29-1 and TRBJ2-5; TRBD1 aligns across 11 bases. CDR3 size: 15 residues. The germline V gene encodes CDR1 SQVTM and CDR2 ANQGSEA. Unmatched junction bases numbered 12, after V lost 8 bases and J lost 4 bases. Here the CDR3 reads CSHLGPDRGRETQYF. CDR3 nucleotides: TGCAGCCACCTAGGTCCGGACAGGGGGCGAGAGACCCAGTACTTC.

The genes are TRBV29-1 and TRBJ2-3; D may be TRBD1 (6 bases). The CDR3 has 14 amino acids. Trimming pared 5 bases from V and 0 bases from J, leaving 12 bases between. From germline, CDR1 is SQVTM and CDR2 ANQGSEA. Here the CDR3 reads CSVLPGASTDTQYF. For the CDR3, the DNA is TGCAGCGTTTTGCCAGGGGCGAGCACAGATACGCAGTATTTT.

The chain employs TRBV12-3 or TRBV12-4 and TRBJ2-2, with D perhaps matching TRBD1 or TRBD2 (5 bases each). V was clipped by 6 bases and J by 2 bases, with 10 bases between them. The CDR3 has 14 amino acids. The CDR3 region has the DNA TGTGCCAGCAGATCCGGGGCTAACACCGGGGAGCTGTTTTTT. Amino acid sequence: CASRSGANTGELFF.

This clonotype was observed a few times. The V gene is TRBV7-2, the J gene TRBJ2-3; D may be TRBD2 (6 bases). V lost 1 base and J lost 0, with 11 bases in between. Germline CDR1 reads SGHTA; CDR2 reads FQGNSA. The CDR3 loop spans 16 amino acids. CDR3 nucleotide sequence: TGTGCCAGCAGCTTAGGGGACTCGCGGAGCACAGATACGCAGTATTTT. This gives the protein CASSLGDSRSTDTQYF.

This clonotype was found a few times. This rearrangement joins TRBV9 to TRBJ1-2; perhaps TRBD1 as D (5 bases). CDR3 length equals 15 residues. The germline V gene has CDR1 SGDLS and CDR2 YYNGEE. Deletions cut 0 bases from V and 0 bases from J, with 9 bases between. For the CDR3, the DNA is TGTGCCAGCAGCGTAGACCAGACAGCTAACTATGGCTACACCTTC. This translates into CASSVDQTANYGYTF. The full variable domain, with the rest looked up from reference TRBV9 and TRBJ1-2, is DSGVTQTPKHLITATGQRVTLRCSPRSGDLSVYWYQQSLDQGLQFLIQYYNGEERAKGNILERFSAQQFPDLHSELNLSSLELGDSALYFCASSVDQTANYGYTFGSGTRLTVV.

This clonotype has only a few counts. The gene calls are TRBV4-2 and TRBJ2-3; weak D call: TRBD2 (6 bases). CDR3 length: 16 amino acids. Trimming removed 0 bases at V and 0 bases at J, with 10 bases between. CDR1 is LGHNA and CDR2 is YNFKEQ in the germline V gene. CDR3 coding DNA: TGTGCCAGCAGCCAAGATTCCGGGGGAAGCACAGATACGCAGTATTTT. As protein: CASSQDSGGSTDTQYF.

The rearrangement uses TRBV20-1 and TRBJ2-5; TRBD2 aligns across 11 bases. The CDR3 spans 13 residues. V was pared by 6 bases and J by 5 bases, with 5 bases of the junction left unmatched. Germline loops: CDR1 DFQATT, CDR2 SNEGSKA (reference sequence). CDR3 residues: CSAVLAGVETQYF. The DNA of the CDR3 is TGCAGTGCCGTACTAGCGGGGGTGGAGACCCAGTACTTC.

The chain uses TRBV2 and TRBJ1-6; weak D call: TRBD1 (6 bases). V was shortened by 6 bases and J by 1 base, with 10 bases between the two germline ends. The CDR3 runs to 15 residues. Germline lookup yields CDR1 SNHLY and CDR2 FYNNEI. DNA for the CDR3: TGTGCCAGCAGCGGGGGCGGTTCCTATAATTCACCCCTCCACTTT. This translates into CASSGGGSYNSPLHF.

This clonotype turned up a few times. The V call is TRBV29-1, the J call TRBJ1-1; 10 bases agree with TRBD1. Trimming took 6 bases from V and 0 from J; bases not matched to a gene: 4. This CDR3 comprises 14 residues. Germline lookup yields CDR1 SQVTM and CDR2 ANQGSEA. The chain's CDR3 is CSVRTGGLNTEAFF. The CDR3 region has the DNA TGCAGCGTGCGGACAGGGGGGTTGAACACTGAAGCTTTCTTT.

The genes are TRBV20-1 and TRBJ2-7; TRBD1 might be the D (6 bases). Trimming stripped 6 bases from V and 4 bases from J, with 16 bases between. Germline assignment: CDR1 DFQATT and CDR2 SNEGSKA (reference sequence). The CDR3 is made up of 13 amino acids. The DNA for the CDR3 is TGCAGTGCAACTCCGGGACAAGTATACGAGCAGTACTTC. This codes for CSATPGQVYEQYF.

This clonotype was seen only a few times. The J gene is TRBJ2-3, the V gene TRBV7-6; TRBD1 aligns across 8 bases. Germline-derived CDR1 and CDR2 are SGHVS and FNYEAQ. With 7 bases clipped from V and 1 base from J, the junction kept 7 bases outside the gene matches. The CDR3 is 15 residues long. CDR3 sequence (DNA): TGTGCCAGCAAAGGACAGGGTAGGGGCACAGATACGCAGTATTTT. This gives the protein CASKGQGRGTDTQYF.

This clonotype has a handful of counts. The V gene is TRBV20-1, the J gene TRBJ1-5; D unresolved. V was cut by 5 bases and J by 0 bases, with 11 bases left in between. Looked up from germline, CDR1 is DFQATT and CDR2 is SNEGSKA (reference sequence). This CDR3 has 14 amino acids. The DNA for the CDR3 is TGCAGTGCTGCCCTGGGTAATAGCAATCAGCCCCAGCATTTT. Encoded protein: CSAALGNSNQPQHF.

The chain couples TRBV3-1 to TRBJ1-3; no clear D gene. The germline gives CDR1 LGHDT, CDR2 YNNKEL (reference sequence). The length of the CDR3 is 15 residues. Trimming shortened V by 8 bases and J by 0 bases, and 14 bases separated the two germline ends. Here the CDR3 DNA reads TGTGCCAGCGCTCGAACAACCTCCTCTGGAAACACCATATATTTT. Residues: CASARTTSSGNTIYF.

The V gene is TRBV7-9, the J gene TRBJ2-7; 7 nucleotides agree with TRBD1. Germline V gives CDR1 SEHNR, CDR2 FQNEAQ (reference sequence). The V and J ends lost 6 bases and 3 bases, in that order; junction bases with no gene match: 8. The CDR3 runs to 14 residues. The CDR3 spells CASRPTGDVYEQYF. CDR3 nucleotides: TGTGCCAGCAGGCCAACAGGGGATGTCTACGAGCAGTACTTC.

The chain has TRBV5-4 and TRBJ2-3, with 11 bases lining up with TRBD2. The CDR3 has 15 residues. Losses at the gene ends were 4 bases for V and 6 bases for J; bases not matched to a gene: 7. Per the germline V gene, CDR1 is SGHNT and CDR2 is YYREEE (reference sequence). In DNA form, the CDR3 reads TGTGCCAGCAGCACTACTAGCGGGAGATCTGATACGCAGTATTTT. Amino acid sequence: CASSTTSGRSDTQYF. Based on the CDR3 plus reference TRBV5-4 and TRBJ2-3, the full variable domain is ETGVTQSPTHLIKTRGQQVTLRCSSQSGHNTVSWYQQALGQGPQFIFQYYREEENGRGNFPPRFSGLQFPNYSSELNVNALELDDSALYLCASSTTSGRSDTQYFGPGTRLTVL.

The V and J genes are TRBV19 and TRBJ1-2, with TRBD1 matching over 7 bases. This CDR3 has 15 residues. Germline-derived CDR1 and CDR2 are LNHDA and SQIVND (reference sequence). V lost 1 base and J lost 4; bases outside the gene matches: 6. In nucleotides, the CDR3 is TGTGCCAGTAGTATAGGACAGGGAGAAACCTATGGCTACACCTTC. It specifies CASSIGQGETYGYTF.

The chain links TRBV7-8 to TRBJ1-1; TRBD1 aligns across 7 bases. This CDR3 region has 15 residues. Looked up from germline, CDR1 is SGHVS and CDR2 is FQNEAQ. V lost 5 bases and J lost 0; bases outside the gene matches: 6. In nucleotides, the CDR3 is TGTGCCAGCAGCGTACAACAGGGGATGAACACTGAAGCTTTCTTT. Protein: CASSVQQGMNTEAFF.

This clonotype was found a few times. The chain couples TRBV28 to TRBJ2-2; 8 bases line up with TRBD1. In germline, CDR1 is MDHEN, CDR2 SYDVKM. The CDR3 loop spans 15 amino acids. The V segment lost 3 bases and the J segment 6 bases; nucleotides outside the gene matches: 6. Here the CDR3 DNA reads TGTGCCAGCAGTTTGCTCGACAGGGGCGCCGGGGAGCTGTTTTTT. Translation gives CASSLLDRGAGELFF.